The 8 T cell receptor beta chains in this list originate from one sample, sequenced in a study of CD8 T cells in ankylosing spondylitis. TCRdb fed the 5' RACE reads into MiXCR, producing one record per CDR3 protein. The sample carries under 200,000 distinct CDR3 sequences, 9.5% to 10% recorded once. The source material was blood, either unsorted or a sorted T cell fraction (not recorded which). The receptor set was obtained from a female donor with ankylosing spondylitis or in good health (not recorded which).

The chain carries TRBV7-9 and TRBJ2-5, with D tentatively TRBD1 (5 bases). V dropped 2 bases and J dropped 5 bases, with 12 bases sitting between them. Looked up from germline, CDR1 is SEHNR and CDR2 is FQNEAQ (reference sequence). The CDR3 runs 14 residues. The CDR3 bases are TGTGCCAGCAGCTTATACCAGGGCCGGGAGACCCAGTACTTC. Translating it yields CASSLYQGRETQYF.

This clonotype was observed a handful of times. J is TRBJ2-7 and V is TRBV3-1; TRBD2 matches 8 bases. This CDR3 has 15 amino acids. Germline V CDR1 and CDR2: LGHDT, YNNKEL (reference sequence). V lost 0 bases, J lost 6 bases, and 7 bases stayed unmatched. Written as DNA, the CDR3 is TGTGCCAGCAGCCAAGATCGGCTAGCGGGCACCGAGCAGTACTTC. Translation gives CASSQDRLAGTEQYF.

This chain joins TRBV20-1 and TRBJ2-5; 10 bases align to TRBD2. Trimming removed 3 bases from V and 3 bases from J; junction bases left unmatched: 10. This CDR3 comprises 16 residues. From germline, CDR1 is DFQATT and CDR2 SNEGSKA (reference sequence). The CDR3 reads CSASDTSGNAKETQYF. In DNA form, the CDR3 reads TGCAGTGCTAGTGACACTAGCGGGAATGCGAAAGAGACCCAGTACTTC.

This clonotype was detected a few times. CDR3 coding DNA: TGTGCCAGCAGTTTGGGGGGCGGGATGGACGATACGCAGTATTTT. It yields the protein CASSLGGGMDDTQYF. The rearrangement joins TRBV27 to TRBJ2-3; D is perhaps TRBD1 or TRBD2 (6 bases each). V shed 3 bases and J shed 6 bases, with 16 bases lying between them. Germline lookup yields CDR1 MNHEY and CDR2 SMNVEV (reference sequence). The CDR3 is 15 amino acids.

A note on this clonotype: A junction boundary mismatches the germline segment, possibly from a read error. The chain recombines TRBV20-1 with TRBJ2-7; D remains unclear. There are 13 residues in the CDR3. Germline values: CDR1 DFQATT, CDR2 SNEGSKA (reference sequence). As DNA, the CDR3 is TGCAGTGCTAGGTTTAGGAGCTCCTACGTGCAGTACTTC. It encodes CSARFRSSYVQYF.

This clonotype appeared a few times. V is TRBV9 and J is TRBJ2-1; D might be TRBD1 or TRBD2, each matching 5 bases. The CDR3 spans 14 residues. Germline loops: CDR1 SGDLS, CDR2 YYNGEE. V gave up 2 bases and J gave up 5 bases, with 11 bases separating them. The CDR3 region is CASSVSGGNNEQFF. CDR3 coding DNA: TGTGCCAGCAGCGTTAGTGGGGGTAACAATGAGCAGTTCTTC.

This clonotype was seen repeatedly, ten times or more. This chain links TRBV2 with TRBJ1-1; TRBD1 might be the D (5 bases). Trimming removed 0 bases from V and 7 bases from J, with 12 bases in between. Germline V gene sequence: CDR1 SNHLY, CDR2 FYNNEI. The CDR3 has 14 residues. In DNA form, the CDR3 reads TGTGCCAGCAGTGAAGCCGGGACCTCCTTTGAAGCTTTCTTT. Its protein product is CASSEAGTSFEAFF.

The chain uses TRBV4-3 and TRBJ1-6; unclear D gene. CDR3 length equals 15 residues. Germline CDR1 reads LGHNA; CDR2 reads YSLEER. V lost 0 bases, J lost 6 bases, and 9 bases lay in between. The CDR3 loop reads CASSQDGWGNSPLHF. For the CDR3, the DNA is TGCGCCAGCAGCCAAGATGGGTGGGGTAATTCACCCCTCCACTTT.